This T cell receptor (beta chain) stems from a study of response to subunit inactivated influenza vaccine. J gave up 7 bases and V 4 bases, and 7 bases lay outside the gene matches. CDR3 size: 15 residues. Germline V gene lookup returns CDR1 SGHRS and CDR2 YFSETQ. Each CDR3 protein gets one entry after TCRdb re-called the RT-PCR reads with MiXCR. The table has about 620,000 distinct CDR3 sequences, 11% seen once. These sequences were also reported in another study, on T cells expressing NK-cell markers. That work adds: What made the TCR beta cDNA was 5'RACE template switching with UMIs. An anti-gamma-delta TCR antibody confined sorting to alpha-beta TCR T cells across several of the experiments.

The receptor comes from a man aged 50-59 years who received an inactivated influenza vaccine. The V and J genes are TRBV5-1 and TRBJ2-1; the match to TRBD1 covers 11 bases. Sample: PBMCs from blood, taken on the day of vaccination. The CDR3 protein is CASSPGQGGWNEQFF. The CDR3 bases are TGCGCCAGCAGCCCGGGACAGGGGGGGTGGAATGAGCAGTTCTTC. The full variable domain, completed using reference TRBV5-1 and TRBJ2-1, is KAGVTQTPRYLIKTRGQQVTLSCSPISGHRSVSWYQQTPGQGLQFLFEYFSETQRNKGNFPGRFSGRQFSNSRSEMNVSTLELGDSALYLCASSPGQGGWNEQFFGPGTRLTVL.